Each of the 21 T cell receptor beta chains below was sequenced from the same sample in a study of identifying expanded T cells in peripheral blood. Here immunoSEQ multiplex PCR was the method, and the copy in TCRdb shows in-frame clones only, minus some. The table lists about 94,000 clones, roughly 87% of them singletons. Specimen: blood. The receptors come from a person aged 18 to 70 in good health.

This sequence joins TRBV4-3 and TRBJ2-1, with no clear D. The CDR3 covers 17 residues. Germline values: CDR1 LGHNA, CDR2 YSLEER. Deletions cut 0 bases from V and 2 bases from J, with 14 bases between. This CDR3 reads CASSQDLRGPAYNEQFF. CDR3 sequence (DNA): TGCGCCAGCAGCCAAGATCTTCGCGGCCCAGCCTACAATGAGCAGTTCTTC.

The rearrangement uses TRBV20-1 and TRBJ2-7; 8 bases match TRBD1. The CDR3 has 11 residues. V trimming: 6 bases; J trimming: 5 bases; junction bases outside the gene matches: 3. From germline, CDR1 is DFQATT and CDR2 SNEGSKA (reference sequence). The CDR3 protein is CSAGQGNEQYF. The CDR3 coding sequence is TGCAGTGCAGGACAGGGTAACGAGCAGTACTTC.

CDR3 bases: TGTGCCAGCAGCTCCTTAATAGAGAACACCGGGGAGCTGTTTTTT. Protein sequence: CASSSLIENTGELFF. The chain has TRBV5-6 and TRBJ2-2; D is unclear. The CDR3 loop spans 15 amino acids. The V end lost 3 bases, the J end lost 1 base, and 10 bases lay between the germline ends. The germline V gene encodes CDR1 SGHDT and CDR2 YYEEEE.

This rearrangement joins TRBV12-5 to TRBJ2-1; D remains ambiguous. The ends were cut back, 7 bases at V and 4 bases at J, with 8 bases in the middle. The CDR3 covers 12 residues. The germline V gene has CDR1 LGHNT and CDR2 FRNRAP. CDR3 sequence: CASATGYNEQFF. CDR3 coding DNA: TGTGCTAGTGCTACCGGGTACAATGAGCAGTTCTTC.

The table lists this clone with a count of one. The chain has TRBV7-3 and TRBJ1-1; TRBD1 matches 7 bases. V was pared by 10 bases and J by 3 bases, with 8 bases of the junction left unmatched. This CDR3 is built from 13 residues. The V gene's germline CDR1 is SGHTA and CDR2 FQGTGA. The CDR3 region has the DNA TGTGCCACCTCGCGGCAGGGGGACACTGAAGCTTTCTTT. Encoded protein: CATSRQGDTEAFF.

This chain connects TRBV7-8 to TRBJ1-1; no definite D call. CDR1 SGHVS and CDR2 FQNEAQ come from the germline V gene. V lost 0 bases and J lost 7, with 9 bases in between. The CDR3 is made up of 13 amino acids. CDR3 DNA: TGTGCCAGCAGCTTAGCGGAGGCAGGTGAAGCTTTCTTT. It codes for CASSLAEAGEAFF.

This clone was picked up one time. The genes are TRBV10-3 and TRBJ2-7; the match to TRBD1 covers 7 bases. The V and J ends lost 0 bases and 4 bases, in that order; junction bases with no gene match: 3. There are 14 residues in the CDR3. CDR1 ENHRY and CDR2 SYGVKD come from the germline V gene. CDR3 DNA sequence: TGTGCCATCAGTGAGTCTAGGACAGGTTACGAGCAGTACTTC. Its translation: CAISESRTGYEQYF.

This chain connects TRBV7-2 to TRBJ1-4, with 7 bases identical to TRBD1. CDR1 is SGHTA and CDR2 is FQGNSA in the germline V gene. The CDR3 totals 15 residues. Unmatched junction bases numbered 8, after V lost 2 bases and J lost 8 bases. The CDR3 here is CASSLMVGGAEKLFF. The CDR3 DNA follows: TGTGCCAGCAGCTTAATGGTAGGGGGCGCAGAAAAACTGTTTTTT.

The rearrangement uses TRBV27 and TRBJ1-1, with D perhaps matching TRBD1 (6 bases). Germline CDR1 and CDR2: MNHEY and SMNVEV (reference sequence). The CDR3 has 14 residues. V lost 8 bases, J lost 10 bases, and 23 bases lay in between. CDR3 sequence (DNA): TGTGCCAGCCGCCGAATTCAACATGAGGGGGGAGCTTTCTTT. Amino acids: CASRRIQHEGGAFF.

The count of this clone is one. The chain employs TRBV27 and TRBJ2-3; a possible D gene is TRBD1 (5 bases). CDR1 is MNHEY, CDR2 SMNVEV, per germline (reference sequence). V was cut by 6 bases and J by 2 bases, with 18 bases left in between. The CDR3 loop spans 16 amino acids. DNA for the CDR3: TGTGCCAGCAGCGAATGGCTGACAGCCTCCACAGATACGCAGTATTTT. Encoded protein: CASSEWLTASTDTQYF.

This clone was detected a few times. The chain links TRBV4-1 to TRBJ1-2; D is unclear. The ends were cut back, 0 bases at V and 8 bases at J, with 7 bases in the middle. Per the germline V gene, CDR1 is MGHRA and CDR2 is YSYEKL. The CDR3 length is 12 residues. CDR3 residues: CASSQEMTGYTF. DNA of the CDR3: TGCGCCAGCAGCCAAGAGATGACGGGCTACACCTTC.

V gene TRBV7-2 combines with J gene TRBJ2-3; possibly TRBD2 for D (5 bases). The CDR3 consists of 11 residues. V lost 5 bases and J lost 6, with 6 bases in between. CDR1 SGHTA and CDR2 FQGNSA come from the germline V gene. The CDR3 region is CASSTGDTQYF. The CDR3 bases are TGTGCCAGCAGCACGGGGGATACGCAGTATTTT.

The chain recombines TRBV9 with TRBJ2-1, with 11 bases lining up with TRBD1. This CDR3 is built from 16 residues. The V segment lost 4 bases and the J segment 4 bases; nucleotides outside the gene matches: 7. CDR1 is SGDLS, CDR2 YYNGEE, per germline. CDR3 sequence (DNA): TGTGCCAGCAGCCTGGGGACAGGGGGTTCTTACAATGAGCAGTTCTTC. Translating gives CASSLGTGGSYNEQFF.

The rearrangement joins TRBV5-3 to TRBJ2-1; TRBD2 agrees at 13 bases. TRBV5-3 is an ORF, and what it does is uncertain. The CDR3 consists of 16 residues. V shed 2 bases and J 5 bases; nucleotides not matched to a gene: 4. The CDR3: CARSLLAGGPHNEQFF. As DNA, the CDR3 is TGTGCCAGAAGCTTACTAGCGGGAGGGCCCCACAATGAGCAGTTCTTC.

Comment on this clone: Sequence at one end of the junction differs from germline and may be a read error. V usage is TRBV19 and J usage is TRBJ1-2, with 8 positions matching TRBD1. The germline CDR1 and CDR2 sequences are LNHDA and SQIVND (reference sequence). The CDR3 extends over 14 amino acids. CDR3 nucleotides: TGTGCCAGTACTATAGGGGACAGGAACTATGGCTACACCTTC. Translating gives CASTIGDRNYGYTF.

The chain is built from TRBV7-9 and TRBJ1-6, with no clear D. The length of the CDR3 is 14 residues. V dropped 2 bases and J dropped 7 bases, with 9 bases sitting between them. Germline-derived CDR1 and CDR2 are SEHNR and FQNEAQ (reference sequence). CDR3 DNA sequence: TGTGCCAGCAGCTTACGATCTTTGAATTCACCCCTCCACTTT. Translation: CASSLRSLNSPLHF.

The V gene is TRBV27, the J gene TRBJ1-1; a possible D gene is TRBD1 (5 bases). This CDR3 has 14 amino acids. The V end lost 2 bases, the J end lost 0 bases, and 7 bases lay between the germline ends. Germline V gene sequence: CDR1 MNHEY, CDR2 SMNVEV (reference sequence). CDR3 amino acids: CASSLTGLNTEAFF. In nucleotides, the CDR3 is TGTGCCAGCAGTTTAACAGGACTGAACACTGAAGCTTTCTTT.

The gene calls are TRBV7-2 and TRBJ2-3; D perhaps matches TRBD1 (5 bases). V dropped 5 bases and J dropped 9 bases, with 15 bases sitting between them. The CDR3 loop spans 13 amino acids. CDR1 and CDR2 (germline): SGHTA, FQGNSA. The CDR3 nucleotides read TGTGCCAGCAGCCCAGCCAGGGTTCCCACGCAGTATTTT. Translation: CASSPARVPTQYF.

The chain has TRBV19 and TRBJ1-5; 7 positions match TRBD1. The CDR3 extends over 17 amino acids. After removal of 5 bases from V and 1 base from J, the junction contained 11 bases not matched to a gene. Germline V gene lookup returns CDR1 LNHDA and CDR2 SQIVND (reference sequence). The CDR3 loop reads CASSLQGRSLSNQPQHF. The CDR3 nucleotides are TGTGCCAGTAGTCTACAGGGGAGGTCTTTGAGCAATCAGCCCCAGCATTTT.

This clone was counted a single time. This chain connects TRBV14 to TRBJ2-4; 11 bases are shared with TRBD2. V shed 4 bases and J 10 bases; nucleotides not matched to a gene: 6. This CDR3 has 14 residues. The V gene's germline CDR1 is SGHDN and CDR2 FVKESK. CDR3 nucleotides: TGTGCCAGCAGCCGACAACTAGCGGGAGCAATTCAGTACTTC. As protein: CASSRQLAGAIQYF. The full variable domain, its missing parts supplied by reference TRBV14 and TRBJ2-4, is EAGVTQFPSHSVIEKGQTVTLRCDPISGHDNLYWYRRVMGKEIKFLLHFVKESKQDESGMPNNRFLAERTGGTYSTLKVQPAELEDSGVYFCASSRQLAGAIQYFGAGTRLSVL.

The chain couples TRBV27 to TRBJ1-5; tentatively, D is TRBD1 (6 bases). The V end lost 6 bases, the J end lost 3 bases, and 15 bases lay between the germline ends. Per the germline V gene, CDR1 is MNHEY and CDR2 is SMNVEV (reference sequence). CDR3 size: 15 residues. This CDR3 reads CASSTGGAVNQPQHF. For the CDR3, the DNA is TGTGCCAGCAGCACCGGGGGCGCAGTCAATCAGCCCCAGCATTTT.